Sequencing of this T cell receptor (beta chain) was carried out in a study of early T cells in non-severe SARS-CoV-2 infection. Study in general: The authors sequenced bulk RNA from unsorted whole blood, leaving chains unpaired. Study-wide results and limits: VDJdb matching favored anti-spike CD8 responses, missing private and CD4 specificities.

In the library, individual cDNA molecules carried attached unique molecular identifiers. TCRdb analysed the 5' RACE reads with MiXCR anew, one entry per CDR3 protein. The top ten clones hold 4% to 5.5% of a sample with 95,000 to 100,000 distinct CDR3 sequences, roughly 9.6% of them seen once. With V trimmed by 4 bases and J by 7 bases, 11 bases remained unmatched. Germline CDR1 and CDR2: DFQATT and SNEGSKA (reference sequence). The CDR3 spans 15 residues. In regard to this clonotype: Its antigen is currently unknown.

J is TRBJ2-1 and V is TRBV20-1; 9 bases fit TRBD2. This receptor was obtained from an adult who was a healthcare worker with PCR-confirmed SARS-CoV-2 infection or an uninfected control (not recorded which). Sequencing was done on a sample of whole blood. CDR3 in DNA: TGCAGTGCTATTCTCAGACTAGCGGTCCTAAATGAGCAGTTCTTC. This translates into CSAILRLAVLNEQFF.